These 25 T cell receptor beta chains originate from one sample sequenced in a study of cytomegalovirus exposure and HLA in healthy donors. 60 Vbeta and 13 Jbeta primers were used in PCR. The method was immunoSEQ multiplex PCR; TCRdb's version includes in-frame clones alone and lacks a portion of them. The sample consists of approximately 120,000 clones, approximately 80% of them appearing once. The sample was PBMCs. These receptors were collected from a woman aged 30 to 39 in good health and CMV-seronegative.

CDR3 protein: CASSLGGQIDNEQFF. The CDR3 DNA reads TGTGCCAGCAGCCTAGGGGGACAGATAGACAATGAGCAGTTCTTC. The chain joins TRBV11-3 to TRBJ2-1; 7 bases line up with TRBD1. The CDR3 runs to 15 residues. V trimming: 5 bases; J trimming: 5 bases; junction bases outside the gene matches: 9. Per germline, CDR1 SGHNT and CDR2 YENEEA.

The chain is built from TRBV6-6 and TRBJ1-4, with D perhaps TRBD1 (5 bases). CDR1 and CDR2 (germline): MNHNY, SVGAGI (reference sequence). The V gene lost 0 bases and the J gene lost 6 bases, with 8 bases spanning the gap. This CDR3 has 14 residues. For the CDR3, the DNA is TGTGCCAGCAGTTACTCTGGCAGGGATGAAAAACTGTTTTTT. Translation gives CASSYSGRDEKLFF.

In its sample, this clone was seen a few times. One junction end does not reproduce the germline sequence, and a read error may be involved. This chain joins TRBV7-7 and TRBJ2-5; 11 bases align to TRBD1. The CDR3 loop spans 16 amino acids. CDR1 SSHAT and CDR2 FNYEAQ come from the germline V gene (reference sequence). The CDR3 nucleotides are TGTGCTAGCAGCCTACAGGGGACAGGGGGTCAAGAGACCCAGTACTTC. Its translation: CASSLQGTGGQETQYF.

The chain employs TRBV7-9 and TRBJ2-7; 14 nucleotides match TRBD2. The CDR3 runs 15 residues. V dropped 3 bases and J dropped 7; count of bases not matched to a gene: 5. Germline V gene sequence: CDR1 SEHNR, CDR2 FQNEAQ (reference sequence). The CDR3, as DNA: TGTGCCAGCAGCTTGGGACTAGCGGGAGACATTGAGCAGTACTTC. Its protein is CASSLGLAGDIEQYF.

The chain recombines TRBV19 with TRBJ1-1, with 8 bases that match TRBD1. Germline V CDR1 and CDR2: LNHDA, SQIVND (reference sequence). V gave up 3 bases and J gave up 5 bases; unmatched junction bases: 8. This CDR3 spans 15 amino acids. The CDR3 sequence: CASSIQGQGWTEAFF. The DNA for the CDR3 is TGTGCCAGTAGTATTCAAGGACAGGGTTGGACTGAAGCTTTCTTT.

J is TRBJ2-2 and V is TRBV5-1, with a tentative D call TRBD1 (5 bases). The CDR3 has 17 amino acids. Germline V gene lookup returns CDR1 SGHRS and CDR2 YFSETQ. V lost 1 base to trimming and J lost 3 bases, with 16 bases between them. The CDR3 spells CASSLQGPEADTGELFF. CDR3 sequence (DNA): TGCGCCAGCAGCTTGCAGGGTCCGGAAGCTGACACCGGGGAGCTGTTTTTT. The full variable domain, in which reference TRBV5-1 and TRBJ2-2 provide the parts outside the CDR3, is KAGVTQTPRYLIKTRGQQVTLSCSPISGHRSVSWYQQTPGQGLQFLFEYFSETQRNKGNFPGRFSGRQFSNSRSEMNVSTLELGDSALYLCASSLQGPEADTGELFFGEGSRLTVL.

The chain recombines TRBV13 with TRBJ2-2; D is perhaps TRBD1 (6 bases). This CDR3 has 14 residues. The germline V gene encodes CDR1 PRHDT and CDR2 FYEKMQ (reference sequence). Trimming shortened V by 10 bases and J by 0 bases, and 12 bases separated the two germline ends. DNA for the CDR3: TGTGCCACCCAAGAGGGGGCGAACACCGGGGAGCTGTTTTTT. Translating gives CATQEGANTGELFF.

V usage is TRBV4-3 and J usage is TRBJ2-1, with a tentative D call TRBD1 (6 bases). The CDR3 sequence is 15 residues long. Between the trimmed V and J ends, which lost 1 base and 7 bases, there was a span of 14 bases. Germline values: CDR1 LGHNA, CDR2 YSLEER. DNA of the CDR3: TGCGCCAGCAGCCAAGCCCAATCGGGACATAATGAGCAGTTCTTC. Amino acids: CASSQAQSGHNEQFF.

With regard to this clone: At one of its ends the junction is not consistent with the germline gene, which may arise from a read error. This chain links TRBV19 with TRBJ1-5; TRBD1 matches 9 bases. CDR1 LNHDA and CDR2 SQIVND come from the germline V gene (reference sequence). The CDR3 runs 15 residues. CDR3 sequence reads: CASSLEGTGRQPQHF. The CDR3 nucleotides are TGTGCCAGTAGTTTAGAGGGGACAGGGCGCCAGCCCCAGCATTTT.

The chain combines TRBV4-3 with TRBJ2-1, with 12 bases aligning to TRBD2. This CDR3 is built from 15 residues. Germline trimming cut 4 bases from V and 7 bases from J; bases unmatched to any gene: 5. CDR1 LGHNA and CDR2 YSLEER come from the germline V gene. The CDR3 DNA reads TGCGCCAGCAGCCGACTAGCGGGAGAATGTAATGAGCAGTTCTTC. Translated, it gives CASSRLAGECNEQFF.

CDR3 sequence: CASSPAGQGNTIYF. In DNA form, the CDR3 reads TGTGCCAGCAGCCCGGCCGGACAGGGAAACACCATATATTTT. The chain couples TRBV14 to TRBJ1-3, with D possibly being TRBD1 (6 bases). The CDR3 extends over 14 amino acids. Between the trimmed V and J ends, which lost 4 bases and 4 bases, there was a span of 11 bases. CDR1 SGHDN and CDR2 FVKESK come from the germline V gene.

The DNA for the CDR3 is TGTGCCTGGAGGACAGGGGAAATAGGTTCACCCCTCCACTTT. Translation gives CAWRTGEIGSPLHF. The chain employs TRBV30 and TRBJ1-6; 8 bases fit TRBD1. The V gene end was trimmed by 3 bases and the J gene end by 9 bases; junction bases not matched to a gene: 7. The CDR3 runs 14 residues. Germline-derived CDR1 and CDR2 are GTSNPN and SVGIG (reference sequence).

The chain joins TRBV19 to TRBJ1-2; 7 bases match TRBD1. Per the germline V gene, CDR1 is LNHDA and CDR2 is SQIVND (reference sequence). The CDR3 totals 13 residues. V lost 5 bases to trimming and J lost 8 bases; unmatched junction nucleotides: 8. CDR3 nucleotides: TGTGCCAGTAGTCCCGACAGGGAAGAAGGCTACACCTTC. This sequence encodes CASSPDREEGYTF.

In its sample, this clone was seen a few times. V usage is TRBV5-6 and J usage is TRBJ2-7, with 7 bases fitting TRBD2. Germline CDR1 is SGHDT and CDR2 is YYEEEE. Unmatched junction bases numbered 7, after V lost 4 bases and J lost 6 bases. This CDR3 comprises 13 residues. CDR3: CASSLGPGGEQYF. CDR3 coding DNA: TGTGCCAGCAGCCTAGGGCCGGGGGGCGAGCAGTACTTC. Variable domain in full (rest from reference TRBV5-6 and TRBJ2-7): DAGVTQSPTHLIKTRGQQVTLRCSPKSGHDTVSWYQQALGQGPQFIFQYYEEEERQRGNFPDRFSGHQFPNYSSELNVNALLLGDSALYLCASSLGPGGEQYFGPGTRLTVT.

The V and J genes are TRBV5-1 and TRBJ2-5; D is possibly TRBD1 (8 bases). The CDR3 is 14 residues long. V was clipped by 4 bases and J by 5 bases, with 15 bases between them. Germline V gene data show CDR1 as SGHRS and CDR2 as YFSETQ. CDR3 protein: CASSLGQGGETQYF. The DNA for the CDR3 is TGCGCCAGCAGCCTAGGACAGGGAGGGGAGACCCAGTACTTC.

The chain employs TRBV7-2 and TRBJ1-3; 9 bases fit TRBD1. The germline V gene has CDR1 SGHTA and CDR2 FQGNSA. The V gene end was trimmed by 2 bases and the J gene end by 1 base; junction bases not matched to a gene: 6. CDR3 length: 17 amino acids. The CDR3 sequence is CASSLTGTGKSGNTIYF. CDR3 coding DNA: TGTGCCAGCAGCTTAACCGGGACAGGGAAATCTGGAAACACCATATATTTT.

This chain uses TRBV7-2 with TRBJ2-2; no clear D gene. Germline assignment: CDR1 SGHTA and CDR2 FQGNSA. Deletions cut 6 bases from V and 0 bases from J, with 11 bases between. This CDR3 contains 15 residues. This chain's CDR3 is CASSLRGANTGELFF. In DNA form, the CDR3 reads TGTGCCAGCAGTCTCCGCGGTGCGAACACCGGGGAGCTGTTTTTT. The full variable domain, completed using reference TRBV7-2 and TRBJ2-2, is GAGVSQSPSNKVTEKGKDVELRCDPISGHTALYWYRQSLGQGLEFLIYFQGNSAPDKSGLPSDRFSAERTGGSVSTLTIQRTQQEDSAVYLCASSLRGANTGELFFGEGSRLTVL.

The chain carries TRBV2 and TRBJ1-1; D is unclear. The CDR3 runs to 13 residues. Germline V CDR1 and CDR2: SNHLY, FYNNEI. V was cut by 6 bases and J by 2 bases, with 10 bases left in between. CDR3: CASSGESNTEAFF. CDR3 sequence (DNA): TGTGCCAGCAGCGGGGAGTCTAACACTGAAGCTTTCTTT.

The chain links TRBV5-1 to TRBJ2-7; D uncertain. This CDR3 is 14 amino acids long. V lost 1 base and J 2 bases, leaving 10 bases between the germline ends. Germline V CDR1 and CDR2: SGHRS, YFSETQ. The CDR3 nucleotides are TGCGCCAGCAGCTTGAACCAGGTAACCTACGAGCAGTACTTC. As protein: CASSLNQVTYEQYF. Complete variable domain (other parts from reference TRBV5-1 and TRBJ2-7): KAGVTQTPRYLIKTRGQQVTLSCSPISGHRSVSWYQQTPGQGLQFLFEYFSETQRNKGNFPGRFSGRQFSNSRSEMNVSTLELGDSALYLCASSLNQVTYEQYFGPGTRLTVT.

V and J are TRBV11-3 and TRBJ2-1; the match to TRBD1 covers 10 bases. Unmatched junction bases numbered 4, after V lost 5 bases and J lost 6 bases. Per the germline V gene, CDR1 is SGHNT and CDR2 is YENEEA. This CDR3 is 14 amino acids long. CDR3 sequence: CASSPGTGVNEQFF. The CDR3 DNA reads TGTGCCAGCAGCCCCGGGACAGGGGTCAATGAGCAGTTCTTC.

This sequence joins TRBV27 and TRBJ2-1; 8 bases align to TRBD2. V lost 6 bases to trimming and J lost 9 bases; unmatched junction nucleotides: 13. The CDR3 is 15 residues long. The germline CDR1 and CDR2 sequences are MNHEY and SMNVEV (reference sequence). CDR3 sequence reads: CASRPSSGSGGEQFF. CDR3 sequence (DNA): TGTGCCAGCAGACCAAGCAGCGGGAGCGGAGGTGAGCAGTTCTTC.

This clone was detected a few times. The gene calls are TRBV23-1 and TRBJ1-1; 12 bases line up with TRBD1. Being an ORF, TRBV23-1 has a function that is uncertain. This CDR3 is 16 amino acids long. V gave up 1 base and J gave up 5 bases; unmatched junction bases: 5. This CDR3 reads CASSQCGTGGSTEAFF. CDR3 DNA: TGCGCCAGCAGTCAATGTGGGACAGGGGGCTCGACTGAAGCTTTCTTT.

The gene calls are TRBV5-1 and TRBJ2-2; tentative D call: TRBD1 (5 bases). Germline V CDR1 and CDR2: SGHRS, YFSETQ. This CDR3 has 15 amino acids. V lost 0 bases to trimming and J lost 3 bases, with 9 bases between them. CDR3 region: CASSLGGAHTGELFF. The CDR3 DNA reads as TGCGCCAGCAGCTTGGGTGGGGCGCACACCGGGGAGCTGTTTTTT. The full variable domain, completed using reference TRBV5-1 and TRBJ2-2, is KAGVTQTPRYLIKTRGQQVTLSCSPISGHRSVSWYQQTPGQGLQFLFEYFSETQRNKGNFPGRFSGRQFSNSRSEMNVSTLELGDSALYLCASSLGGAHTGELFFGEGSRLTVL.

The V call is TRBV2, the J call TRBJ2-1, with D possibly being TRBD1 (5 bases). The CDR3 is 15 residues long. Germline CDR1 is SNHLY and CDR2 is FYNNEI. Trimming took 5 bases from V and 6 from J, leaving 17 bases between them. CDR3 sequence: CASSYRFGQGNEQFF. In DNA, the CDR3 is TGTGCCAGCAGTTACCGGTTTGGGCAGGGCAATGAGCAGTTCTTC.

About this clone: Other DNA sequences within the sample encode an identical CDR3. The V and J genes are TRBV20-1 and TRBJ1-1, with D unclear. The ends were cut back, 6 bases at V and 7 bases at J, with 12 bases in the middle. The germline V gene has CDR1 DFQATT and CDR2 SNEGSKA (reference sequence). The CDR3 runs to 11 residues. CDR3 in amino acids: CSASRHGEAFF. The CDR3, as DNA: TGCAGTGCCAGTAGACACGGTGAAGCTTTCTTT.